Shown below are 29 T cell receptor beta chains from a single sample sequenced in a study of shared clonotypes between healthy human individuals. Using immunoSEQ multiplex PCR, the repertoire was profiled, and TCRdb retains in-frame clones only, with some absent. The table records a few million clones, nearly 97% of them present only once. The specimen was naive CD4+ T cells sorted from blood. The subset denotes: CD45RA+ positively selected. The origin of the receptors is a man younger than 30 in good health.

The chain combines TRBV6-5 with TRBJ2-7; the match to TRBD1 covers 8 bases. V shed 6 bases, J shed 2 bases, and the junction held 9 bases outside the gene matches. This CDR3 comprises 15 residues. Germline V gene lookup returns CDR1 MNHEY and CDR2 SVGAGI. CDR3 region: CASSLDGQGPYEQYF. The CDR3 nucleotides are TGTGCCAGCAGCCTTGATGGACAGGGACCCTACGAGCAGTACTTC.

The chain carries TRBV7-3 and TRBJ2-5; TRBD2 aligns across 12 bases. Germline CDR1 is SGHTA and CDR2 is FQGTGA. The CDR3 is 14 residues long. J gave up 7 bases and V 4 bases, and 4 bases lay outside the gene matches. Here the CDR3 reads CASSSSGGAVTQYF. The CDR3 bases are TGTGCCAGCAGCTCTAGCGGGGGGGCCGTGACCCAGTACTTC.

The chain recombines TRBV5-1 with TRBJ2-3, with 7 bases fitting TRBD2. Germline V gene sequence: CDR1 SGHRS, CDR2 YFSETQ. The CDR3 spans 16 residues. J was trimmed by 4 bases and V by 4 bases; bases with no gene match: 12. The CDR3 sequence is CASSPQGLVPPDTQYF. CDR3 in DNA: TGCGCCAGCAGCCCCCAAGGACTAGTTCCGCCAGATACGCAGTATTTT.

The rearrangement uses TRBV9 and TRBJ2-3; D perhaps matches TRBD1 (6 bases). The CDR3 loop spans 16 amino acids. CDR1 is SGDLS, CDR2 YYNGEE, per germline. V was cut by 6 bases and J by 0 bases, with 17 bases left in between. The DNA of the CDR3 is TGTGCCAGCAACCAACTTGCCAGGGGAAGCACAGATACGCAGTATTTT. The encoded protein is CASNQLARGSTDTQYF. The full variable domain, with the rest looked up from reference TRBV9 and TRBJ2-3, is DSGVTQTPKHLITATGQRVTLRCSPRSGDLSVYWYQQSLDQGLQFLIQYYNGEERAKGNILERFSAQQFPDLHSELNLSSLELGDSALYFCASNQLARGSTDTQYFGPGTRLTVL.

This chain joins TRBV30 and TRBJ1-6, with D possibly TRBD1 on 6 matching bases. This CDR3 has 13 residues. The germline V gene has CDR1 GTSNPN and CDR2 SVGIG (reference sequence). The germline V and J ends were trimmed by 5 bases and 6 bases, with 11 bases remaining between them. The CDR3 bases are TGTGCCTGGGAGGAAGGGGGTAATTCACCCCTCCACTTT. It codes for CAWEEGGNSPLHF.

This chain joins TRBV7-8 and TRBJ2-7, with no clear D. The germline CDR1 and CDR2 sequences are SGHVS and FQNEAQ. V was cut by 1 base and J by 0 bases, with 7 bases left in between. This CDR3 contains 14 residues. As DNA, the CDR3 is TGTGCCAGCAGCTTAGAGTACATCTCCTACGAGCAGTACTTC. This encodes CASSLEYISYEQYF. Variable domain in full (rest from reference TRBV7-8 and TRBJ2-7): GAGVSQSPRYKVAKRGQDVALRCDPISGHVSLFWYQQALGQGPEFLTYFQNEAQLDKSGLPSDRFFAERPEGSVSTLKIQRTQQEDSAVYLCASSLEYISYEQYFGPGTRLTVT.

The genes are TRBV6-4 and TRBJ2-5; unclear D gene. This CDR3 is 13 amino acids long. Per germline, CDR1 MRHNA and CDR2 SNTAGT. V shed 5 bases and J shed 3 bases, with 10 bases lying between them. For the CDR3, the DNA is TGTGCCAGCAGTCCACCCGGCGAAGAGACCCAGTACTTC. Its protein product is CASSPPGEETQYF.

This chain links TRBV11-2 with TRBJ1-1; possible D gene TRBD1, 6 bases. Trimming removed 8 bases from V and 5 bases from J, with 18 bases in between. This CDR3 spans 14 amino acids. Germline V CDR1 and CDR2: SGHAT, FQNNGV. The CDR3 nucleotides are TGTGCCAGCTCCCAGGGGCTTGGAACGACTGAAGCTTTCTTT. Translated, it gives CASSQGLGTTEAFF.

In regard to this clone: Other DNA sequences from this sample encode an identical CDR3 as well. The V call is TRBV5-1, the J call TRBJ2-1; TRBD2 aligns across 7 bases. Germline CDR1 SGHRS, CDR2 YFSETQ. The CDR3 is 15 amino acids. V lost 0 bases and J lost 4; bases outside the gene matches: 4. CDR3 region: CASSLAAGPYNEQFF. CDR3 coding DNA: TGCGCCAGCAGCTTGGCAGCGGGACCTTACAATGAGCAGTTCTTC.

This clone was seen a single time. Other nucleotide sequences in the sample specify the same CDR3. V usage is TRBV5-4 and J usage is TRBJ1-2; 11 bases line up with TRBD1. V lost 0 bases, J lost 4 bases, and 2 bases stayed unmatched. The CDR3 runs to 15 residues. In germline, CDR1 is SGHNT, CDR2 YYREEE (reference sequence). CDR3: CASSLAGTGGYGYTF. In nucleotides, the CDR3 is TGTGCCAGCAGCTTGGCAGGGACAGGGGGCTATGGCTACACCTTC.

As regards this clone: Other DNA sequences within the sample encode an identical CDR3. The V call is TRBV6-5, the J call TRBJ2-7, with D possibly TRBD1 on 5 matching bases. Per the germline V gene, CDR1 is MNHEY and CDR2 is SVGAGI. Trimming pared 0 bases from V and 2 bases from J, leaving 11 bases between. This CDR3 comprises 15 residues. The CDR3 sequence: CASSYSLQGPYEQYF. The CDR3 nucleotides read TGTGCCAGCAGTTACTCGTTGCAGGGCCCCTACGAGCAGTACTTC.

The V and J genes are TRBV7-2 and TRBJ2-1; the D gene is possibly TRBD1 (6 bases). Trimming shortened V by 5 bases and J by 3 bases, and 14 bases separated the two germline ends. CDR1 and CDR2 from the germline V gene are SGHTA and FQGNSA. This CDR3 has 15 amino acids. The CDR3 region is CASSRQVGNYNEQFF. The CDR3 DNA sequence: TGTGCCAGCAGCAGACAGGTTGGTAACTACAATGAGCAGTTCTTC.

This clone was detected once. The V gene is TRBV18, the J gene TRBJ2-4; D ambiguous. The CDR3 spans 15 residues. Germline values: CDR1 KGHSH, CDR2 LQKENI. Trimming pared 2 bases from V and 0 bases from J, leaving 8 bases between. DNA for the CDR3: TGTGCCAGCTCACCAGCCCTGATAGCCAAAAACATTCAGTACTTC. Its protein is CASSPALIAKNIQYF.

This chain joins TRBV30 and TRBJ1-5; D is unresolved. Germline loops: CDR1 GTSNPN, CDR2 SVGIG (reference sequence). The CDR3 is 15 residues long. Trimming removed 4 bases at V and 0 bases at J, with 13 bases between. The CDR3 DNA is TGTGCCTGGAAGGCAGAGAAATATAGCAATCAGCCCCAGCATTTT. Translating gives CAWKAEKYSNQPQHF.

Worth noting for this clone: The sample has other DNA sequences that encode this CDR3 too. The chain combines TRBV19 with TRBJ1-1; 7 bases line up with TRBD1. This CDR3 is 14 amino acids long. The germline gives CDR1 LNHDA, CDR2 SQIVND (reference sequence). With V trimmed by 1 base and J by 4 bases, 3 bases remained unmatched. The CDR3 DNA reads TGTGCCAGTAGTATAGGACAGGGCGGCACTGAAGCTTTCTTT. Translating it yields CASSIGQGGTEAFF.

About this clone itself: The same CDR3 can be traced to other DNA sequences in this sample. The chain uses TRBV18 and TRBJ1-1; D ambiguous. Per germline, CDR1 KGHSH and CDR2 LQKENI. Trimming took off 3 bases at V and 1 base at J, with 9 bases between the two ends. The CDR3 consists of 14 residues. CDR3 sequence reads: CASSPYGGNTEAFF. The CDR3 bases are TGTGCCAGCTCACCTTATGGAGGGAACACTGAAGCTTTCTTT.

As concerns this clone: Other DNA sequences in the same sample also yield this CDR3. This chain joins TRBV6-1 and TRBJ1-5; D remains ambiguous. Germline CDR1 MNHNS, CDR2 SASEGT. V lost 2 bases to trimming and J lost 3 bases, with 2 bases between them. This CDR3 comprises 12 residues. CDR3 loop: CASSEFNQPQHF. In nucleotides, the CDR3 is TGTGCCAGCAGTGAATTCAATCAGCCCCAGCATTTT.

The J gene is TRBJ2-2, the V gene TRBV6-5; D is uncertain. V was cut by 4 bases and J by 4 bases, with 4 bases left in between. This CDR3 is 12 amino acids long. From germline, CDR1 is MNHEY and CDR2 SVGAGI. CDR3 region: CASSFSTGELFF. CDR3 nucleotide sequence: TGTGCCAGCAGTTTCAGCACCGGGGAGCTGTTTTTT.

The chain recombines TRBV5-4 with TRBJ2-3; 12 positions match TRBD2. V dropped 3 bases and J dropped 4; count of bases not matched to a gene: 12. This CDR3 has 18 residues. Germline CDR1 is SGHNT and CDR2 is YYREEE (reference sequence). CDR3 bases: TGTGCCAGCAGCTCAACTAACACACTAGCGGGGGGTGCAGATACGCAGTATTTT. Translation gives CASSSTNTLAGGADTQYF.

The genes are TRBV5-6 and TRBJ1-5; D might be TRBD1 (5 bases). This CDR3 spans 15 amino acids. Germline lookup yields CDR1 SGHDT and CDR2 YYEEEE. With 4 bases removed from V and 7 bases from J, the gap between germline ends came to 18 bases. The CDR3 sequence: CASSLTGKGEQPQHF. CDR3 nucleotide sequence: TGTGCCAGCAGCCTCACAGGAAAAGGCGAACAGCCCCAGCATTTT.

The rearrangement links TRBV11-2 to TRBJ1-4; D call uncertain. V dropped 5 bases and J dropped 2 bases, with 6 bases sitting between them. The CDR3 covers 13 residues. Germline V gene lookup returns CDR1 SGHAT and CDR2 FQNNGV. The CDR3 nucleotides read TGTGCCAGCAGCCGCGGCACTAATGAAAAACTGTTTTTT. It encodes CASSRGTNEKLFF.

The CDR3 DNA reads TGTGCCAGCAGATTTAATAGCGGGAGTAATGCCTACGAGCAGTACTTC. Residues: CASRFNSGSNAYEQYF. This sequence joins TRBV11-2 and TRBJ2-7; 9 nucleotides line up with TRBD2. This CDR3 is built from 16 residues. Germline V gene lookup returns CDR1 SGHAT and CDR2 FQNNGV. The V and J ends lost 6 bases and 2 bases, in that order; junction bases with no gene match: 11.

The V call is TRBV7-9, the J call TRBJ1-1, with 9 bases that match TRBD1. The CDR3 covers 13 residues. Germline V CDR1 and CDR2: SEHNR, FQNEAQ (reference sequence). After removal of 10 bases from V and 8 bases from J, the junction contained 11 bases not matched to a gene. DNA for the CDR3: TGTGCCATCCTACAGGGGGCAGCCGTCGAAGCTTTCTTT. This gives the protein CAILQGAAVEAFF.

The chain uses TRBV14 and TRBJ1-5; no definite D call. Trimming cost V 0 bases and J 10 bases, with 10 bases left between them. The germline CDR1 and CDR2 sequences are SGHDN and FVKESK. This CDR3 is built from 13 residues. The CDR3 protein is CASSQDLAGPQHF. CDR3 DNA: TGTGCCAGCAGCCAAGATTTGGCAGGACCCCAGCATTTT.

The chain has TRBV2 and TRBJ2-1; 7 bases are shared with TRBD2. Per germline, CDR1 SNHLY and CDR2 FYNNEI. V lost 7 bases, J lost 0 bases, and 3 bases stayed unmatched. This CDR3 contains 14 residues. The chain's CDR3 is CASTLALSYNEQFF. The CDR3 DNA follows: TGTGCCAGCACACTAGCGCTCTCCTACAATGAGCAGTTCTTC.

The V call is TRBV28, the J call TRBJ1-5; D ambiguous. Germline V gives CDR1 MDHEN, CDR2 SYDVKM. V was pared by 6 bases and J by 0 bases, with 9 bases between. This CDR3 spans 14 amino acids. As DNA, the CDR3 is TGTGCCAGCAGAAGGGTCTATAGCAATCAGCCCCAGCATTTT. Residues: CASRRVYSNQPQHF.

The rearrangement joins TRBV27 to TRBJ2-5; D not certain. This CDR3 region has 10 residues. Germline V gene data show CDR1 as MNHEY and CDR2 as SMNVEV (reference sequence). V lost 8 bases, J lost 12 bases, and 13 bases lay in between. CDR3 in DNA: TGTGCCAGCGGCCCAAGTTGTGAGTACTTC. Amino acid sequence: CASGPSCEYF.

The chain joins TRBV4-2 to TRBJ2-4; a possible D gene is TRBD2 (5 bases). CDR3 length equals 13 residues. Between the trimmed V and J ends, which lost 0 bases and 9 bases, there was a span of 9 bases. CDR1 LGHNA and CDR2 YNFKEQ come from the germline V gene. The CDR3: CASSQDTGSIQYF. In nucleotides, the CDR3 is TGTGCCAGCAGCCAAGATACGGGAAGCATTCAGTACTTC.

The chain employs TRBV5-1 and TRBJ1-4, with D maybe TRBD1 (5 bases). Trimming shortened V by 0 bases and J by 6 bases, and 9 bases separated the two germline ends. There are 14 residues in the CDR3. Per the germline V gene, CDR1 is SGHRS and CDR2 is YFSETQ. The CDR3 reads CASSLGQQDEKLFF. DNA for the CDR3: TGCGCCAGCAGCTTGGGACAGCAGGATGAAAAACTGTTTTTT.